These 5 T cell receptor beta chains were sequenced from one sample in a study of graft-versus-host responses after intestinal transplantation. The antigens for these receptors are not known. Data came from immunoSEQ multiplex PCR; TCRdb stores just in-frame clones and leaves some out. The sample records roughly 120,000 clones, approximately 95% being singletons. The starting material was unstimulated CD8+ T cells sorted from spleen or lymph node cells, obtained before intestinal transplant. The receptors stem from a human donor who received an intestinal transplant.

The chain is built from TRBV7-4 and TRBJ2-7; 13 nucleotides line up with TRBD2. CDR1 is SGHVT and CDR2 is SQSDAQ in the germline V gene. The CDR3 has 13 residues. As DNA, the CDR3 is TGTGCTAACGGACTAGCGGGAGCCTACGAGCAGTACTTC. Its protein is CANGLAGAYEQYF. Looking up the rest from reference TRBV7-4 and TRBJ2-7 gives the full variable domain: GAGVSQSPRYKVAKRGRDVALRCDSISGHVTLYWYRQTLGQGSEVLTYSQSDAQRDKSGRPSGRFSAERPERSVSTLKIQRTEQGDSAVYLCANGLAGAYEQYFGPGTRLTVT.

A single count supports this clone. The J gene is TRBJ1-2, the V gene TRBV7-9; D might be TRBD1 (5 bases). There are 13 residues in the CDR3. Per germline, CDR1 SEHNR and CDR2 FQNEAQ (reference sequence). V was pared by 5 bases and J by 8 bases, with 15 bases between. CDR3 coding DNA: TGTGCCAGCAGCCGGGGAATTACAGGCGGCTACACCTTC. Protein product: CASSRGITGGYTF.

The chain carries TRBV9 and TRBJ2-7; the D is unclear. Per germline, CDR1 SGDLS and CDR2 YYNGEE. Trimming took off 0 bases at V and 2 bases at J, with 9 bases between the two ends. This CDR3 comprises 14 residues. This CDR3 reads CASSVAEWTYEQYF. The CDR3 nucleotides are TGTGCCAGCAGCGTAGCAGAATGGACCTACGAGCAGTACTTC.

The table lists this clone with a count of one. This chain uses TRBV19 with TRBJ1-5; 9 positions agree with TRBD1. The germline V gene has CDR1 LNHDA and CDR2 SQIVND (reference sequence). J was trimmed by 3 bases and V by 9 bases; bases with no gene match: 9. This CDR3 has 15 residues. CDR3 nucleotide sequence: TGTGCCAGCGGACAGGGGCGCGGTGTCAATCAGCCCCAGCATTTT. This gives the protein CASGQGRGVNQPQHF.

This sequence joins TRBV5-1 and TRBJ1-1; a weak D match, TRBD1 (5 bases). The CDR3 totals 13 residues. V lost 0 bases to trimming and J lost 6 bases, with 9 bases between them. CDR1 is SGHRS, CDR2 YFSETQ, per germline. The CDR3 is CASSLAGHPEAFF. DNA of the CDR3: TGCGCCAGCAGCTTGGCCGGACATCCTGAAGCTTTCTTT.